These 15 T cell receptor beta chains share one sample of origin, sequenced in a study of CD8 T cells in ankylosing spondylitis. TCRdb redid the calling of the 5' RACE reads with MiXCR, one entry per CDR3 protein. Among around 250,000 distinct CDR3 sequences listed, about 10% were seen once. Sequencing was done on a sample of blood, either unsorted or a sorted T cell fraction (not recorded which). These receptor sequences come from a male donor with ankylosing spondylitis or in good health (not recorded which).

This clonotype has a handful of counts. V usage is TRBV4-2 and J usage is TRBJ2-5; unclear D gene. This CDR3 spans 16 amino acids. Germline V gene data show CDR1 as LGHNA and CDR2 as YNFKEQ. Trimming pared 0 bases from V and 5 bases from J, leaving 16 bases between. The CDR3 reads CASSQEGGVGKETQYF. The CDR3 DNA reads as TGTGCCAGCAGCCAAGAAGGTGGCGTAGGGAAGGAGACCCAGTACTTC.

This clonotype was detected only a few times. This rearrangement joins TRBV19 to TRBJ2-7, with a weak D call TRBD1 (5 bases). Per germline, CDR1 LNHDA and CDR2 SQIVND (reference sequence). V lost 4 bases to trimming and J lost 2 bases, with 12 bases between them. The CDR3 sequence is 14 residues long. Here the CDR3 DNA reads TGTGCCAGTAGTACATCAGACAGCGCCTACGAGCAGTACTTC. Translation gives CASSTSDSAYEQYF.

The table lists this clonotype with a few counts. The chain couples TRBV6-5 to TRBJ2-7; D is unclear. In germline, CDR1 is MNHEY, CDR2 SVGAGI. Between the trimmed V and J ends, which lost 3 bases and 2 bases, there was a span of 8 bases. This CDR3 has 13 residues. CDR3 DNA sequence: TGTGCCAGCAGTTATGGGGATACCTACGAGCAGTACTTC. This sequence encodes CASSYGDTYEQYF.

This clonotype was detected only a few times. One end of the junction does not line up with germline, which may come from a read error. The chain links TRBV20-1 to TRBJ2-7, with 12 bases identical to TRBD1. This CDR3 has 12 residues. Germline CDR1 and CDR2: DFQATT and SNEGSKA (reference sequence). CDR3 protein: CSASAGTGGIDF. The CDR3 DNA follows: TGCAGTGCTAGCGCCGGGACAGGGGGCATCGACTTC.

V gene TRBV18 combines with J gene TRBJ2-5; the D is unclear. The CDR3 totals 13 residues. Deletions cut 6 bases from V and 1 base from J, with 9 bases between. Germline loops: CDR1 KGHSH, CDR2 LQKENI. Written as DNA, the CDR3 is TGTGCCAGCTCCCCAAACCCCCAAGAGACCCAGTACTTC. Translated: CASSPNPQETQYF.

CDR3 region: CASSLEPPGRETQYF. The CDR3 DNA sequence: TGTGCCAGCAGTTTAGAGCCTCCTGGGAGAGAGACCCAGTACTTC. The rearrangement uses TRBV12-3 or TRBV12-4 and TRBJ2-5; D is perhaps TRBD2 (5 bases). The CDR3 loop spans 15 amino acids. Trimming removed 1 base from V and 4 bases from J, with 13 bases in between.

Comments on this clonotype: This sequence may be a read error, since a much larger clone differs from it by one base. The rearrangement uses TRBV29-1 and TRBJ2-1; D is unclear. V dropped 4 bases and J dropped 5 bases, with 12 bases sitting between them. Per the germline V gene, CDR1 is SQVTM and CDR2 is ANQGSEA. This CDR3 contains 13 residues. CDR3 residues: CSVAHRLNNEQFF. CDR3 sequence (DNA): TGCAGCGTTGCCCATCGTCTAAACAATGAGCAGTTCTTC.

The chain couples TRBV14 to TRBJ1-1, with D maybe TRBD1 (6 bases). V was shortened by 1 base and J by 5 bases, with 17 bases between the two germline ends. The germline V gene encodes CDR1 SGHDN and CDR2 FVKESK. This CDR3 contains 16 residues. The CDR3 loop is CASSQGRKGGSTEAFF. In DNA form, the CDR3 reads TGTGCCAGCAGCCAAGGTCGCAAGGGGGGGTCTACTGAAGCTTTCTTT.

This clonotype has a count of ten or more. Mismatch with germline at one junction end may stem from a read error. The chain recombines TRBV20-1 with TRBJ2-2, with 7 positions matching TRBD2. Germline CDR1 DFQATT, CDR2 SNEGSKA (reference sequence). The CDR3 runs to 11 residues. CDR3 nucleotide sequence: TGCAGCGCTAGGGCAGGGACTAAGCTGTTTTTT. It codes for CSARAGTKLFF.

This clonotype was seen repeatedly, ten times or more. The chain links TRBV20-1 to TRBJ1-1; D is uncertain. Germline V gene lookup returns CDR1 DFQATT and CDR2 SNEGSKA (reference sequence). V shed 6 bases and J shed 3 bases, with 11 bases lying between them. The CDR3 extends over 12 amino acids. CDR3 nucleotide sequence: TGCAGTGCGACCGACCTGGACACTGAAGCTTTCTTT. Residues: CSATDLDTEAFF.

This clonotype was observed at least ten times. The V and J genes are TRBV9 and TRBJ2-1; TRBD1 matches 9 bases. V lost 4 bases and J lost 4; bases outside the gene matches: 12. This CDR3 region has 17 residues. Germline CDR1 and CDR2: SGDLS and YYNGEE. CDR3 in amino acids: CASSPSDRGGSYNEQFF. For the CDR3, the DNA is TGTGCCAGCAGCCCTTCGGACAGGGGCGGATCTTACAATGAGCAGTTCTTC.

This clonotype has more than one count but fewer than ten. The chain employs TRBV7-9 and TRBJ1-1, with a weak D call TRBD1 (6 bases). The germline gives CDR1 SEHNR, CDR2 FQNEAQ (reference sequence). V dropped 5 bases and J dropped 1 base, with 11 bases sitting between them. This CDR3 contains 14 residues. This CDR3 reads CASSASTGNTEAFF. The CDR3 DNA is TGTGCCAGCAGCGCTTCGACAGGGAACACTGAAGCTTTCTTT.

This clonotype was seen repeatedly, ten times or more. The chain employs TRBV25-1 and TRBJ2-7, with 7 bases that match TRBD2. The CDR3 sequence is 13 residues long. The J segment lost 1 base and the V segment lost 8 bases, leaving 5 bases of the junction unmatched. Germline CDR1 is MGHDK and CDR2 is SYGVNS. Here the CDR3 DNA reads TGTGCCAGCGGGGGGGGTGGATCCTACGAGCAGTACTTC. Encoded protein: CASGGGGSYEQYF.

This clonotype was found many times. The V call is TRBV5-1, the J call TRBJ1-2, with D possibly being TRBD1 (5 bases). Germline lookup yields CDR1 SGHRS and CDR2 YFSETQ. The CDR3 runs to 13 residues. V gave up 0 bases and J gave up 7 bases, with 10 bases separating them. CDR3 nucleotides: TGCGCCAGCAGCTTGGCAGGGCTCGGTGGCTACACCTTC. It translates to CASSLAGLGGYTF.

This clonotype has at least ten counts. In nucleotides, the CDR3 is TGTGCCAGCAGTCGTTTAGGTGAGAATCAGCCCCAGCATTTT. It codes for CASSRLGENQPQHF. The chain joins TRBV6-1 to TRBJ1-5, with D unclear. The CDR3 runs 14 residues. Trimming removed 5 bases at V and 4 bases at J, with 12 bases between. Germline V gives CDR1 MNHNS, CDR2 SASEGT.